These 10 T cell receptor beta chains were all obtained from the same sample, sequenced in a study of blood T cell repertoires in COVID-19. Method: immunoSEQ multiplex PCR; TCRdb's copy keeps in-frame clones and lacks some. Of roughly 280,000 clones detected, about nine tenths appear once; the ten largest clones hold approximately 2.2%. The sequenced sample was peripheral blood. These TCRs come from a man aged 50 or older with acute or convalescent COVID-19.

The chain combines TRBV25-1 with TRBJ2-1, with D possibly TRBD1 on 6 matching bases. This CDR3 has 16 residues. Germline assignment: CDR1 MGHDK and CDR2 SYGVNS. Trimming left V 2 bases short and J 2 bases short, with 13 bases between. CDR3 nucleotide sequence: TGTGCCAGCAGTGAAGTCGCGCAGGGGCCCTACAATGAGCAGTTCTTC. Its protein is CASSEVAQGPYNEQFF.

The count of this clone is one. The V gene is TRBV3-1 (or the pseudogene TRBV3-2), the J gene TRBJ2-3; maybe TRBD1 (5 bases). Germline V lookup: CDR1 LGHDT, CDR2 YNNKEL (reference sequence). The V end was cut by 0 bases, the J end by 2 bases, with 9 bases between. The CDR3 is 15 residues long. The CDR3 spells CASSQERQNTDTQYF. For the CDR3, the DNA is TGTGCCAGCAGCCAAGAAAGACAGAACACAGATACGCAGTATTTT.

The chain links TRBV27 to TRBJ2-5; no clear D. Germline V lookup: CDR1 MNHEY, CDR2 SMNVEV (reference sequence). This CDR3 is built from 13 residues. V lost 1 base and J lost 3, with 6 bases in between. This CDR3 is CASSLLAEETQYF. The CDR3 DNA follows: TGTGCCAGCAGTTTATTGGCAGAAGAGACCCAGTACTTC.

CDR3 nucleotide sequence: TGCGCCAGCAGCTTGGAAGGCAGGGAAGCGGAAAAACTGTTTTTT. It is translated as CASSLEGREAEKLFF. The gene calls are TRBV5-1 and TRBJ1-4; the D gene is possibly TRBD1 (5 bases). With 0 bases removed from V and 8 bases from J, the gap between germline ends came to 14 bases. Per the germline V gene, CDR1 is SGHRS and CDR2 is YFSETQ. This CDR3 region has 15 residues.

The chain employs TRBV7-3 and TRBJ2-1, with D tentatively TRBD1 (5 bases). This CDR3 has 18 amino acids. With 0 bases removed from V and 0 bases from J, the gap between germline ends came to 15 bases. Germline V CDR1 and CDR2: SGHTA, FQGTGA. CDR3 DNA: TGTGCCAGCAGCTTAACGGGGCCCTCTTGGACCTCCTACAATGAGCAGTTCTTC. This sequence encodes CASSLTGPSWTSYNEQFF.

The genes are TRBV7-2 and TRBJ2-7, with D maybe TRBD2 (7 bases). CDR3 length: 14 amino acids. Trimming pared 5 bases from V and 6 bases from J, leaving 17 bases between. In germline, CDR1 is SGHTA, CDR2 FQGNSA. The CDR3 sequence is CASSPRTRGVEQYF. CDR3 in DNA: TGTGCCAGCAGCCCCCGGACTAGGGGGGTCGAGCAGTACTTC.

This chain links TRBV7-8 with TRBJ2-7, with 11 bases aligning to TRBD2. Germline assignment: CDR1 SGHVS and CDR2 FQNEAQ. The junction had 5 bases not matched to a gene; V was cut back by 4 bases and J by 0 bases. This CDR3 comprises 16 residues. The CDR3 is CASSSRLAGTSYEQYF. The CDR3 coding sequence is TGTGCCAGCAGCTCAAGACTAGCGGGGACCTCCTACGAGCAGTACTTC.

The chain uses TRBV5-1 and TRBJ2-1, with 10 positions matching TRBD1. V lost 4 bases, J lost 8 bases, and 9 bases stayed unmatched. The length of the CDR3 is 15 residues. The V gene's germline CDR1 is SGHRS and CDR2 YFSETQ. The CDR3 loop reads CASSTGTGVADEQFF. The CDR3 nucleotides read TGCGCCAGCAGCACCGGGACAGGGGTAGCGGATGAGCAGTTCTTC. The whole variable domain, filled in from reference TRBV5-1 and TRBJ2-1, reads KAGVTQTPRYLIKTRGQQVTLSCSPISGHRSVSWYQQTPGQGLQFLFEYFSETQRNKGNFPGRFSGRQFSNSRSEMNVSTLELGDSALYLCASSTGTGVADEQFFGPGTRLTVL.

This clone was observed a single time. This chain joins TRBV18 and TRBJ2-1; D perhaps matches TRBD2 (5 bases). Per the germline V gene, CDR1 is KGHSH and CDR2 is LQKENI. The germline V and J ends were trimmed by 0 bases and 5 bases, with 14 bases remaining between them. CDR3 length equals 16 residues. In DNA, the CDR3 is TGTGCCAGCTCACCACCGGGGTGGTTGAGGGACAATGAGCAGTTCTTC. This encodes CASSPPGWLRDNEQFF.

A word on this clone: The sample carries other DNA sequences with the same CDR3. V is TRBV9 and J is TRBJ1-5; TRBD1 matches at 9 bases. Germline-derived CDR1 and CDR2 are SGDLS and YYNGEE. Losses at the gene ends were 3 bases for V and 5 bases for J; bases not matched to a gene: 3. CDR3 length: 14 residues. The DNA for the CDR3 is TGTGCCAGCAGCGCCGACAGGGGGTATCAGCCCCAGCATTTT. Protein product: CASSADRGYQPQHF.